The 30 T cell receptor beta chains in this list originate from one sample, sequenced in a study of Ad26.COV2.S vaccination and SARS-CoV-2 variants. Stated treatment: some 20 received Ad26.COV2.S at low or high dose, single or two shots; roughly five received placebo; per-sample allocation not given. Sampling occurred on day 63 after the first vaccine or placebo injection. TCRdb keeps only in-frame clones here, not all; method: immunoSEQ multiplex PCR. The repertoire holds about 680,000 clones, with around 89% as singletons. The sequencing used peripheral blood, collected in a trial of Ad26.COV2.S vaccine versus placebo. The receptor source for this set is a person aged 18 to 59 who received the Ad26.COV2.S COVID-19 vaccine or a placebo.

The CDR3 sequence: CASSLIETGSGNTIYF. As DNA, the CDR3 is TGTGCCAGCAGCTTAATCGAAACAGGGTCTGGAAACACCATATATTTT. V and J are TRBV7-6 and TRBJ1-3, with a weak D call TRBD1 (6 bases). V was trimmed by 2 bases and J by 1 base, leaving 12 bases between them. The germline gives CDR1 SGHVS, CDR2 FNYEAQ. The CDR3 runs 16 residues.

The CDR3 reads CASSLAGPSPKIDIQYF. The CDR3 DNA sequence: TGTGCCAGCAGCTTAGCTGGTCCTTCGCCAAAAATCGACATTCAGTACTTC. This sequence joins TRBV7-9 and TRBJ2-4, with D uncertain. The germline V gene has CDR1 SEHNR and CDR2 FQNEAQ (reference sequence). The CDR3 contains 17 residues. V was trimmed by 0 bases and J by 8 bases, leaving 20 bases between them.

The V and J genes are TRBV11-1 and TRBJ1-3; TRBD1 matches at 7 bases. V lost 4 bases to trimming and J lost 2 bases; unmatched junction nucleotides: 5. The CDR3 is 15 amino acids. Germline V gene lookup returns CDR1 SGHAT and CDR2 FQDESV (reference sequence). The CDR3 region has the DNA TGTGCCAGCAGCTCGACGGACAGGCCTGGAAACACCATATATTTT. Translating gives CASSSTDRPGNTIYF.

The rearrangement uses TRBV19 and TRBJ2-7; tentative D call: TRBD2 (5 bases). Trimming shortened V by 4 bases and J by 2 bases, and 9 bases separated the two germline ends. Germline CDR1 and CDR2: LNHDA and SQIVND (reference sequence). This CDR3 is 13 amino acids long. CDR3 region: CASSTASTYEQYF. CDR3 DNA: TGTGCCAGTAGTACGGCTAGCACCTACGAGCAGTACTTC.

The CDR3, as DNA: TGTGCCAACCCAGAGACAGGGGCTTGGTCACCCCTCCACTTT. Translating gives CANPETGAWSPLHF. The rearrangement uses TRBV6-4 and TRBJ1-6, with TRBD1 matching over 8 bases. Germline-derived CDR1 and CDR2 are MRHNA and SNTAGT. The CDR3 totals 14 residues. V gave up 10 bases and J gave up 10 bases; unmatched junction bases: 12.

V gene TRBV10-1 combines with J gene TRBJ1-1, with a possible D match to TRBD1 (6 bases). From germline, CDR1 is WNHNN and CDR2 SYGVQD (reference sequence). V was trimmed by 11 bases and J by 6 bases, leaving 28 bases between them. This CDR3 has 16 amino acids. CDR3 bases: TGCGCCCCAGGAGCACAGGGTCCCCTAAACGGCGCTGAAGCTTTCTTT. Protein sequence: CAPGAQGPLNGAEAFF.

For this clone: One end of the junction varies from germline; a read error may be responsible. The J gene is TRBJ2-1, the V gene TRBV7-7, with 10 bases aligning to TRBD2. Germline V gene sequence: CDR1 SSHAT, CDR2 FNYEAQ (reference sequence). The CDR3 length is 14 residues. The CDR3 nucleotides are TGTGCTAGCAGCTTAGATGGTAGCGGGAGGCAACAGTTCTTC. Encoded protein: CASSLDGSGRQQFF. The variable domain in full, completed from reference TRBV7-7 and TRBJ2-1, reads GAGVSQSPRYKVTKRGQDVTLRCDPISSHATLYWYQQALGQGPEFLTYFNYEAQPDKSGLPSDRFSAERPEGSISTLTIQRTEQRDSAMYRCASSLDGSGRQQFFGPGTRLTVL.

This clone was observed once. The chain links TRBV6-6 to TRBJ2-3; D is unresolved. Looked up from germline, CDR1 is MNHNY and CDR2 is SVGAGI (reference sequence). CDR3 size: 14 residues. V was shortened by 2 bases and J by 2 bases, with 8 bases between the two germline ends. CDR3 nucleotide sequence: TGTGCCAGCAGTTACCCCAGGAACACAGATACGCAGTATTTT. This translates into CASSYPRNTDTQYF.

The chain joins TRBV12-3 or TRBV12-4 to TRBJ1-5, with unresolved D. The V and J ends lost 7 bases and 2 bases respectively, with 9 bases between them. This CDR3 spans 13 amino acids. The CDR3 DNA is TGTGCCAGCAAGCAGTTTGGCAATCAGCCCCAGCATTTT. Translated, it gives CASKQFGNQPQHF.

The chain links TRBV19 to TRBJ1-2; 9 nucleotides match TRBD1. Trimming took 7 bases from V and 7 from J; bases not matched to a gene: 16. The CDR3 runs to 16 residues. Germline V gene data show CDR1 as LNHDA and CDR2 as SQIVND (reference sequence). This CDR3 is CASKPSGTGNERGYTF. The CDR3, as DNA: TGTGCCAGTAAACCCTCCGGGACAGGGAACGAGCGTGGCTACACCTTC.

The rearrangement joins TRBV30 to TRBJ1-2; tentative D call: TRBD1 (6 bases). The CDR3 sequence is 12 residues long. The ends were cut back, 4 bases at V and 4 bases at J, with 10 bases in the middle. Germline assignment: CDR1 GTSNPN and CDR2 SVGIG (reference sequence). CDR3 amino acids: CAWTGTSYGYTF. The CDR3 DNA reads TGTGCCTGGACGGGGACATCCTATGGCTACACCTTC.

Only one count was recorded for this clone. In nucleotides, the CDR3 is TGTGCCAGCTCACCCCTACAGGGTGGGGGCTATGGCTACACCTTC. It encodes CASSPLQGGGYGYTF. This chain joins TRBV18 and TRBJ1-2; D is perhaps TRBD1 (6 bases). Trimming removed 3 bases from V and 4 bases from J, with 15 bases in between. In germline, CDR1 is KGHSH, CDR2 LQKENI. This CDR3 contains 15 residues.

This rearrangement joins TRBV4-2 to TRBJ1-4; D remains unclear. Germline V gene sequence: CDR1 LGHNA, CDR2 YNFKEQ. The CDR3 sequence is 14 residues long. Trimming shortened V by 1 base and J by 5 bases, and 8 bases separated the two germline ends. In DNA, the CDR3 is TGTGCCAGCAGCCAAGGAACTGAGAATGAAAAACTGTTTTTT. Translated: CASSQGTENEKLFF.

The V and J genes are TRBV10-3 and TRBJ1-4, with D hard to call. The germline gives CDR1 ENHRY, CDR2 SYGVKD. The germline V and J ends were trimmed by 6 bases and 8 bases, with 13 bases remaining between them. CDR3 length: 13 residues. CDR3 residues: CAIRTTEAEKLFF. In nucleotides, the CDR3 is TGTGCCATCAGGACCACCGAGGCGGAAAAACTGTTTTTT.

The J gene is TRBJ2-5, the V gene TRBV5-6; TRBD1 matches 10 bases. The J segment lost 5 bases and the V segment lost 3 bases, leaving 7 bases of the junction unmatched. Germline V gene lookup returns CDR1 SGHDT and CDR2 YYEEEE. This CDR3 contains 15 residues. The DNA for the CDR3 is TGTGCCAGCAGCTCCGACAGGGGGCTATTCGAGACCCAGTACTTC. This encodes CASSSDRGLFETQYF.

V usage is TRBV4-1 and J usage is TRBJ1-5; D may be TRBD1 (5 bases). The CDR3 has 14 amino acids. The V gene lost 0 bases and the J gene lost 4 bases, with 7 bases spanning the gap. Per the germline V gene, CDR1 is MGHRA and CDR2 is YSYEKL. DNA of the CDR3: TGCGCCAGCAGCCAAGAGGGGGGGAATCAGCCCCAGCATTTT. This codes for CASSQEGGNQPQHF.

J is TRBJ1-5 and V is TRBV19, with D hard to call. Trimming took off 4 bases at V and 9 bases at J, with 22 bases between the two ends. Looked up from germline, CDR1 is LNHDA and CDR2 is SQIVND (reference sequence). This CDR3 region has 16 residues. The CDR3 sequence is CASSKTGDTSGPPQHF. CDR3 in DNA: TGTGCCAGTAGTAAGACGGGAGACACCTCCGGGCCGCCCCAGCATTTT.

Remarks on this clone: This same CDR3 is encoded by further DNA sequences in the sample. This chain joins TRBV18 and TRBJ2-5; unclear D gene. CDR1 is KGHSH and CDR2 is LQKENI in the germline V gene. The CDR3 is 11 amino acids. Trimming cost V 3 bases and J 2 bases, with 1 base left between them. The CDR3 sequence is CASSPQETQYF. The CDR3 DNA reads as TGTGCCAGCTCACCGCAAGAGACCCAGTACTTC.

The chain is built from TRBV11-3 and TRBJ2-2; D unclear. Trimming pared 5 bases from V and 8 bases from J, leaving 15 bases between. Germline V gene data show CDR1 as SGHNT and CDR2 as YENEEA. This CDR3 has 14 residues. The CDR3: CASSPGPVGGELFF. CDR3 DNA: TGTGCCAGCAGCCCTGGGCCCGTCGGGGGGGAGCTGTTTTTT.

The chain uses TRBV5-1 and TRBJ2-7; either TRBD1 or TRBD2 may supply D (5 bases each). The CDR3 sequence is 15 residues long. The germline V gene has CDR1 SGHRS and CDR2 YFSETQ. Trimming removed 6 bases from V and 2 bases from J, with 18 bases in between. CDR3 in amino acids: CASTPSPRGPYEQYF. The CDR3 coding sequence is TGCGCCAGCACCCCATCCCCCCGGGGCCCCTACGAGCAGTACTTC.

This sequence joins TRBV29-1 and TRBJ2-3, with TRBD2 as a possible D gene (5 bases). Looked up from germline, CDR1 is SQVTM and CDR2 is ANQGSEA. The CDR3 is made up of 17 amino acids. V was clipped by 1 base and J by 2 bases, with 19 bases between them. The CDR3 sequence is CSVEGPRKERNTDTQYF. Here the CDR3 DNA reads TGCAGCGTTGAAGGCCCCAGGAAAGAGCGGAACACAGATACGCAGTATTTT.

The V gene is TRBV2, the J gene TRBJ1-1, with a possible D match to TRBD1 (5 bases). Germline CDR1 and CDR2: SNHLY and FYNNEI. V was pared by 7 bases and J by 6 bases, with 15 bases between. This CDR3 has 13 amino acids. The DNA of the CDR3 is TGTGCCAGCACCTCCAGGGTATCTCCTGAAGCTTTCTTT. Translating it yields CASTSRVSPEAFF.

The J gene is TRBJ2-5, the V gene TRBV5-1, with D possibly called TRBD1 or TRBD2 (6 bases each). CDR1 and CDR2 (germline): SGHRS, YFSETQ. CDR3 length: 14 residues. V shed 6 bases and J shed 10 bases, with 22 bases lying between them. CDR3 in DNA: TGCGCCAGCAAGGGGGGCAGCCTCCGCTCTGACCAGTACTTC. It is translated as CASKGGSLRSDQYF.

V and J are TRBV11-2 and TRBJ1-1; TRBD1 matches at 8 bases. CDR1 and CDR2 from the germline V gene are SGHAT and FQNNGV. V lost 6 bases to trimming and J lost 0 bases; unmatched junction nucleotides: 6. The CDR3 sequence is 15 residues long. Here the CDR3 reads CASSFRGLMNTEAFF. The CDR3 DNA reads as TGTGCCAGCAGTTTCAGGGGGCTGATGAACACTGAAGCTTTCTTT. The full variable domain, completed using reference TRBV11-2 and TRBJ1-1, is EAGVAQSPRYKIIEKRQSVAFWCNPISGHATLYWYQQILGQGPKLLIQFQNNGVVDDSQLPKDRFSAERLKGVDSTLKIQPAKLEDSAVYLCASSFRGLMNTEAFFGQGTRLTVV.

V is TRBV11-2 and J is TRBJ2-3, with a weak D call TRBD2 (5 bases). Germline V gene data show CDR1 as SGHAT and CDR2 as FQNNGV. The V end lost 5 bases, the J end lost 3 bases, and 15 bases lay between the germline ends. The CDR3 has 15 residues. CDR3 loop: CASSLPGSRTDTQYF. The CDR3 DNA reads as TGTGCCAGCAGCCTACCGGGATCGAGAACAGATACGCAGTATTTT.

The chain carries TRBV20-1 and TRBJ2-5; D remains ambiguous. The CDR3 spans 11 residues. Germline V lookup: CDR1 DFQATT, CDR2 SNEGSKA (reference sequence). Deletions cut 6 bases from V and 5 bases from J, with 10 bases between. The CDR3 DNA sequence: TGCAGTGCCATCAAAGGGGAGACCCAGTACTTC. Residues: CSAIKGETQYF.

The table lists this clone with a count of one. The chain combines TRBV3-1 (or the pseudogene TRBV3-2) with TRBJ2-3; the D is unclear. CDR1 and CDR2 (germline): LGHDT, YNNKEL (reference sequence). The CDR3 contains 14 residues. Trimming removed 4 bases at V and 6 bases at J, with 14 bases between. The CDR3 DNA sequence: TGTGCCAGCAGCCGCCGCGGACCCGAGGATACGCAGTATTTT. Its protein is CASSRRGPEDTQYF.

DNA for the CDR3: TGTGCCTGGACTAGCGGGGGGTACTACAATGAGCAGTTCTTC. Protein: CAWTSGGYYNEQFF. The chain joins TRBV30 to TRBJ2-1; 11 nucleotides match TRBD2. Germline V lookup: CDR1 GTSNPN, CDR2 SVGIG (reference sequence). This CDR3 has 14 residues. The junction had 2 bases not matched to a gene; V was cut back by 4 bases and J by 3 bases.

This chain uses TRBV6-4 with TRBJ2-1; TRBD2 aligns across 9 bases. CDR1 and CDR2 from the germline V gene are MRHNA and SNTAGT. The CDR3 spans 16 residues. V lost 4 bases, J lost 7 bases, and 11 bases stayed unmatched. CDR3 coding DNA: TGTGCCAGCAGTGCCTCACTAGCGGGTCATACAAATGAGCAGTTCTTC. It is translated as CASSASLAGHTNEQFF.

This clone has just one count. The chain recombines TRBV5-1 with TRBJ1-2; D not certain. The CDR3 totals 14 residues. The germline gives CDR1 SGHRS, CDR2 YFSETQ. Trimming pared 7 bases from V and 4 bases from J, leaving 17 bases between. The CDR3 is CASAAEGSGYGYTF. CDR3 coding DNA: TGCGCCAGCGCAGCGGAGGGATCTGGCTATGGCTACACCTTC.